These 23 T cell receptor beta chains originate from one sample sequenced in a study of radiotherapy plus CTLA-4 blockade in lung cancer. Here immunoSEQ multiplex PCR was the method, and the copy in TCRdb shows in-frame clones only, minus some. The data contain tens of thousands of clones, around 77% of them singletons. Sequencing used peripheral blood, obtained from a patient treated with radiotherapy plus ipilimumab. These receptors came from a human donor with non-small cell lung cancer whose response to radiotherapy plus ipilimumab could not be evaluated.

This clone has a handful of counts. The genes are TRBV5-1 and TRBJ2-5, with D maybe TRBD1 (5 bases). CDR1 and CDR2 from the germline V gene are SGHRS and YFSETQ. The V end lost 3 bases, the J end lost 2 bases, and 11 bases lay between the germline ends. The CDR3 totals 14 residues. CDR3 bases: TGCGCCAGCAGCTGGACACGACCACAAGAGACCCAGTACTTC. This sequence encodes CASSWTRPQETQYF.

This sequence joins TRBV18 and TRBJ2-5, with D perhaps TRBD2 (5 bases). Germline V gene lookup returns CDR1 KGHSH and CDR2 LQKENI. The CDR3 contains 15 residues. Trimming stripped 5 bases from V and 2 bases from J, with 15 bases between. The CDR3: CASSARKAVQETQYF. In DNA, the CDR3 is TGTGCCAGCTCAGCCAGAAAAGCGGTTCAAGAGACCCAGTACTTC.

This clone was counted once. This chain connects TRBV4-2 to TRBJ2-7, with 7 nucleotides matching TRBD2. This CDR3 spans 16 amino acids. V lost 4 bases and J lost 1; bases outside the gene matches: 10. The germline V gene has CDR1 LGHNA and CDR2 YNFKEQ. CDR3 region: CASSPGASGQSYEQYF. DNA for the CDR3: TGTGCCAGCAGCCCTGGCGCTAGCGGCCAATCCTACGAGCAGTACTTC.

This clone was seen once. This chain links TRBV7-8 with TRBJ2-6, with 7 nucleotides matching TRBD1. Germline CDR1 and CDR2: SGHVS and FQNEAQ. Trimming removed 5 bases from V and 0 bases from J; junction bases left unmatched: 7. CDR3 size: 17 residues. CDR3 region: CASSKNRGRSGANVLTF. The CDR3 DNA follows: TGTGCCAGCAGCAAGAACAGGGGCCGCTCTGGGGCCAACGTCCTGACTTTC.

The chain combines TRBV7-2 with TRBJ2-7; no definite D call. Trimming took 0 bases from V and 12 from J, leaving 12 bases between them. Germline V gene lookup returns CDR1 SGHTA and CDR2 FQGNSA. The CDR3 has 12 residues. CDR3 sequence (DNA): TGTGCCAGCAGCTTAGCAACCATCAGGTGGTACTTC. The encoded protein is CASSLATIRWYF.

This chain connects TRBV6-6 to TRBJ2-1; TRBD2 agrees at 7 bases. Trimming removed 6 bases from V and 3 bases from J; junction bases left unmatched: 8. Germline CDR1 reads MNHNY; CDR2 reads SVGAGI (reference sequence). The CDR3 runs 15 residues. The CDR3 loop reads CASSIQGGSYNEQFF. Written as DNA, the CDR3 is TGTGCCAGCAGCATCCAGGGAGGGAGCTACAATGAGCAGTTCTTC.

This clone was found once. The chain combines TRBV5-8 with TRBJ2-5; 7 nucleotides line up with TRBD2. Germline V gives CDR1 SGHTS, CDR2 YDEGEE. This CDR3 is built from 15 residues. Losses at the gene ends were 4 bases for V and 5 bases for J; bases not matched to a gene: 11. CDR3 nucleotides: TGTGCCAGCAGCCGGGAGGCTACGTCGGGGGAGACCCAGTACTTC. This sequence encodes CASSREATSGETQYF.

CDR3 DNA: TGTGCCAGCAGGGCCCCGGGACTTGTTACCTACGAGCAGTACTTC. Its translation is CASRAPGLVTYEQYF. The rearrangement joins TRBV6-5 to TRBJ2-5, with a tentative D call TRBD2 (6 bases). The better agreement between TRBJ2-7 and the DNA end casts doubt on the J call. CDR1 MNHEY and CDR2 SVGAGI come from the germline V gene. This CDR3 has 15 amino acids.

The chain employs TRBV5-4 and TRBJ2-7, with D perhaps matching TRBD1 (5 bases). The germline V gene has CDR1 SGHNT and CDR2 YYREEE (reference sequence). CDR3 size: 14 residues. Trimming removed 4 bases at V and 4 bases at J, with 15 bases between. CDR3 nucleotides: TGTGCCAGCAGCGAACAGGTGGGAAGGTACGAGCAGTACTTC. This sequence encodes CASSEQVGRYEQYF.

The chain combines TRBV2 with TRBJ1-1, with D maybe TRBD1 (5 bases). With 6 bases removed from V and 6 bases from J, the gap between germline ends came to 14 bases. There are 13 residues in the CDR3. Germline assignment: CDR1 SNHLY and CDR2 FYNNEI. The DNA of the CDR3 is TGTGCCAGCAGCGGCAATTGGGGCGCTGAAGCTTTCTTT. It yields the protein CASSGNWGAEAFF. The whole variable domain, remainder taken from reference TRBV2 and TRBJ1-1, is EPEVTQTPSHQVTQMGQEVILRCVPISNHLYFYWYRQILGQKVEFLVSFYNNEISEKSEIFDDQFSVERPDGSNFTLKIRSTKLEDSAMYFCASSGNWGAEAFFGQGTRLTVV.

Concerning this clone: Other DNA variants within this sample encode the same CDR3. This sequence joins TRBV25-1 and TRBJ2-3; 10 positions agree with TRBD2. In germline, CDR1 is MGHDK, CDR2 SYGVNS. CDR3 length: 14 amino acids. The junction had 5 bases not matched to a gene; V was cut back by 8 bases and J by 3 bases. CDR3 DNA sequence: TGTGCCAGCCAGCGGGGGGGCCGGACAGATACGCAGTATTTT. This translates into CASQRGGRTDTQYF.

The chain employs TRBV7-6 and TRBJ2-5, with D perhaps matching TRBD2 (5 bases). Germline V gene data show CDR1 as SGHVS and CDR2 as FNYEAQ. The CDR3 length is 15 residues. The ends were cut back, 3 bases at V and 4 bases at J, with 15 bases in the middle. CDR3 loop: CASSFSIGVIETQYF. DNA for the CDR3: TGTGCCAGCAGCTTTTCTATCGGGGTTATAGAGACCCAGTACTTC.

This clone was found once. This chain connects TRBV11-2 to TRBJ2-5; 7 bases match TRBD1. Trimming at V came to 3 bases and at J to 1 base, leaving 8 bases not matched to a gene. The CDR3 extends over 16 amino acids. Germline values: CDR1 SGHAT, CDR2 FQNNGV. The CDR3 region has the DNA TGTGCCAGCAGCTTGCTTCCCGGGACAGCCCAAGAGACCCAGTACTTC. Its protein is CASSLLPGTAQETQYF.

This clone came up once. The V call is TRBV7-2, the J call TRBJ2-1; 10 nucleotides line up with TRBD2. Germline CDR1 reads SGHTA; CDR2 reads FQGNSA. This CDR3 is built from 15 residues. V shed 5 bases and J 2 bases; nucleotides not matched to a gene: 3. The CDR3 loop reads CASSRSGGAYNEQFF. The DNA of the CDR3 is TGTGCCAGCAGCCGGAGCGGGGGGGCCTACAATGAGCAGTTCTTC.

The CDR3 reads CASSVLGTGAKNIQYF. Written as DNA, the CDR3 is TGTGCCAGCAGTGTGTTAGGGACAGGGGCGAAAAACATTCAGTACTTC. The rearrangement links TRBV2 to TRBJ2-4, with TRBD1 matching 10 bases. CDR3 size: 16 residues. Losses at the gene ends were 4 bases for V and 4 bases for J; bases not matched to a gene: 7. Germline values: CDR1 SNHLY, CDR2 FYNNEI.

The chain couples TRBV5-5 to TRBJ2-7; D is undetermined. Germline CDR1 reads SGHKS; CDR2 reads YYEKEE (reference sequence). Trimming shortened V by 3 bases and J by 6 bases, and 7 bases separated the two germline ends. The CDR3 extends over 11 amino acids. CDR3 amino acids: CASSWAFEQYF. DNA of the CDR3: TGTGCCAGCAGCTGGGCTTTCGAGCAGTACTTC.

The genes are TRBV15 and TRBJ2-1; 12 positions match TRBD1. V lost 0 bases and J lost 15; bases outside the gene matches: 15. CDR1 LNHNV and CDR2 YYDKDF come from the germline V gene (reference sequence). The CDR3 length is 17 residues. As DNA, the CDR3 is TGTGCCACCAGCAGAGACCTAATGGGACAGGGGGCGCGGGGTCTGTTCTTC. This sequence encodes CATSRDLMGQGARGLFF.

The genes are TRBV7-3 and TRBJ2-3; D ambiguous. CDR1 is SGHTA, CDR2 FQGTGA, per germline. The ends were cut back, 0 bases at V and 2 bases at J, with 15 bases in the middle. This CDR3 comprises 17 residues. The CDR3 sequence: CASSLTPTGLYTDTQYF. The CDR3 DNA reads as TGTGCCAGCAGCTTAACGCCCACTGGGCTCTACACAGATACGCAGTATTTT.

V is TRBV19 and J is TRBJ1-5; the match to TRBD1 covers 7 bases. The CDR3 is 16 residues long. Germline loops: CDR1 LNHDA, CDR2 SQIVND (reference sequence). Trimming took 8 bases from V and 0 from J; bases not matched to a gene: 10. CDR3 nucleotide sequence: TGTGCCAGTCAAAAGGGACAGACTTATAGCAATCAGCCCCAGCATTTT. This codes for CASQKGQTYSNQPQHF.

CDR3 coding DNA: TGTGCCAGCAGCTTAGATGCGGGACTAGCGATGAATACGCAGTATTTT. Translating it yields CASSLDAGLAMNTQYF. This chain uses TRBV7-2 with TRBJ2-3; the match to TRBD2 covers 10 bases. Trimming cost V 1 base and J 7 bases; bases outside gene matches: 8. Germline V gene data show CDR1 as SGHTA and CDR2 as FQGNSA. This CDR3 spans 16 amino acids. The full variable domain, with the rest looked up from reference TRBV7-2 and TRBJ2-3, is GAGVSQSPSNKVTEKGKDVELRCDPISGHTALYWYRQSLGQGLEFLIYFQGNSAPDKSGLPSDRFSAERTGGSVSTLTIQRTQQEDSAVYLCASSLDAGLAMNTQYFGPGTRLTVL.

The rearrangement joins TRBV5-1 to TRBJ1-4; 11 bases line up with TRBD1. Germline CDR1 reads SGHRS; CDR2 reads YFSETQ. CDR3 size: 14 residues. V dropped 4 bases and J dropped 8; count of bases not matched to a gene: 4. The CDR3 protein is CASSRGQGVEKLFF. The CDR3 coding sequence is TGCGCCAGCAGCCGGGGACAGGGGGTCGAAAAACTGTTTTTT.

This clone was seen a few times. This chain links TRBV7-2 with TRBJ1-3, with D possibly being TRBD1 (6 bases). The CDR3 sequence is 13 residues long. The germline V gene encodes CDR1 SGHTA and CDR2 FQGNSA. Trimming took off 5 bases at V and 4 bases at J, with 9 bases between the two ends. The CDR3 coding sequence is TGTGCCAGCAGCGTAGGACAGGGAAACACCATATATTTT. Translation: CASSVGQGNTIYF.

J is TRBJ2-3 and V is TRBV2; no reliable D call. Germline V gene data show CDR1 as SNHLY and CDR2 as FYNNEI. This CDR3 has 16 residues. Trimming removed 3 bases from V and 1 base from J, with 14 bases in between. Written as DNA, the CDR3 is TGTGCCAGCAGTGATCTCGGTGTTTCGGGCACAGATACGCAGTATTTT. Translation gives CASSDLGVSGTDTQYF.